A selection of T cell receptor beta chains follows, all from one sample in a study of blood T cell repertoires in COVID-19. The method was immunoSEQ multiplex PCR; TCRdb's version includes in-frame clones alone and lacks a portion of them. The sample contains roughly 150,000 clones, 70% to 90% of which appear only once. Sequencing was performed on peripheral blood. The receptors were gathered from a human donor in a cohort sampled during active COVID-19. Each CDR3 is given with its conserved first and last residue. The order of the fields is clone size, J gene, D gene, V gene, CDR3 DNA, CDR3 protein. D genes are given only for firm matches. Not all rows give a size; the values are once, few, many and, for expanded clones, a class.

>-|TRBJ1-1|-|TRBV10-3
TGTGCCATCAGTGAGGGGCAGGGCACTGAAGCTTTCTTT
CAISEGQGTEAFF
>-|TRBJ1-5|-|TRBV5-5
TGTGCCAGCAGCAATGAGGCCGCTTATAGCAATCAGCCCCAGCATTTT
CASSNEAAYSNQPQHF
>few|TRBJ2-1|-|TRBV18
TGTGCCACCCAGGGCTACAATGAGCAGTTCTTC
CATQGYNEQFF
>-|TRBJ2-7|TRBD2|TRBV6-5
TGTGCCAGCAGATTCAACAGCGGGGGGTCCTACGAGCAGTACTTC
CASRFNSGGSYEQYF
>-|TRBJ2-1|TRBD2|TRBV9
TGTGCCAGCTCTAGCGGGGGGGGCAGTGAGCAGTTCTTC
CASSSGGGSEQFF
>few|TRBJ2-7|-|TRBV6-2/TRBV6-3
TGTGCCAGCAGTTACGCGGGTCTCACCATAGAGCAGTACTTC
CASSYAGLTIEQYF
>-|TRBJ2-2|-|TRBV3-1/TRBV3-2
TGTGCCAGCAAGGGTTCGGGGTATTATTACGGGGAGCTGTTTTTT
CASKGSGYYYGELFF
>-|TRBJ2-3|TRBD2|TRBV29-1
TGCAGCGTCCAATCTCTAGCGGGGGGTACCAATACGCAGTATTTT
CSVQSLAGGTNTQYF
>-|TRBJ2-3|TRBD2|TRBV9
TGTGCCAGCAGCCCTTTAGCGGGAGGATATTCTAGCACAGATACGCAGTATTTT
CASSPLAGGYSSTDTQYF
>-|TRBJ1-3|TRBD1|TRBV5-6
TGTGCCAGCAGCTTGGGGGGACAGGTGACCTTCTCTGGAAACACCATATATTTT
CASSLGGQVTFSGNTIYF
>-|TRBJ2-1|TRBD2|TRBV19
TGTGCCAGTAGTACGGGCCGGAGAGCGGGGTACGCCAATGAGCAGTTCTTC
CASSTGRRAGYANEQFF
>-|TRBJ2-1|-|TRBV9
TGTGCCAGCAGCGAACCAGGGAGGAATGAGCAGTTCTTC
CASSEPGRNEQFF
>once|TRBJ1-1|-|TRBV6-6
TGTGCCAGCAACGAGGCCGAGACGAGTGAAGCTTTCTTT
CASNEAETSEAFF
>once|TRBJ1-5|TRBD1|TRBV5-5
TGTGCCAGCAGCTGGGGACAGGGGAATGATCAGCCCCAGCATTTT
CASSWGQGNDQPQHF
>-|TRBJ2-6|-|TRBV11-2
TGTGCCAGCAGCTTAGTATCCAGGGGACGGTACTCTGGGGCCAACGTCCTGACTTTC
CASSLVSRGRYSGANVLTF